The entry that follows covers one T cell receptor (beta chain) sequence. This table comes from immunoSEQ multiplex PCR, and its TCRdb copy is limited to in-frame clones, with some not included. Of about 190,000 clones listed, around 90% were seen once; the top ten hold roughly 6.7%. The germline gives CDR1 SGDLS, CDR2 YYNGEE. The CDR3 loop spans 14 amino acids. With 0 bases removed from V and 3 bases from J, the gap between germline ends came to 7 bases. These data belong to a study of blood T cell repertoires in COVID-19. V gene TRBV9 combines with J gene TRBJ2-4; no clear D gene. Material for sequencing was peripheral blood. This sequence was found in a man aged 40-49 years with acute or convalescent COVID-19. The CDR3 is CASSVGGSKNIQYF. The CDR3 DNA is TGTGCCAGCAGCGTAGGCGGCAGCAAAAACATTCAGTACTTC.